Each of the 25 T cell receptor beta chains below was sequenced from the same sample in a study of STAT5B mutations in CD4+ large granular lymphocyte leukemia (dated by TCRdb to between 2022 and 2023). The receptor library was made with the immunoSEQ multiplex PCR assay. In TCRdb, the immuneACCESS table is reduced to in-frame sequences with V and J assigned. These tables do not hold every clone; where another copy was compared, an unresolved V gene accounts for under half, and the others remain unexplained. In all, the sample holds fewer than 35,000 clones, and approximately 75% of those were seen once. Of the sample, approximately 3% is held by the ten largest clones. Sequences were obtained from CD4+ T cells from blood buffy coats. Receptors were obtained from a human donor in good health.

The rearrangement joins TRBV5-1 to TRBJ1-2; D is undetermined. Germline V CDR1 and CDR2: SGHRS, YFSETQ. Trimming took 2 bases from V and 6 from J, leaving 8 bases between them. The CDR3 loop spans 12 amino acids. The DNA for the CDR3 is TGCGCCAGCAGCTTATCCAGAGATGGCTACACCTTC. This codes for CASSLSRDGYTF.

CDR3 sequence: CASRGPQGWGTEAFF. The CDR3 DNA reads TGTGCCAGCAGAGGCCCACAGGGATGGGGCACTGAAGCTTTCTTT. J is TRBJ1-1 and V is TRBV6-5; D perhaps matches TRBD1 (6 bases). Trimming stripped 6 bases from V and 4 bases from J, with 18 bases between. CDR3 length: 15 amino acids. The germline gives CDR1 MNHEY, CDR2 SVGAGI.

This clone was observed a few times. The rearrangement uses TRBV5-4 and TRBJ1-2; possible D gene TRBD1, 6 bases. The CDR3 consists of 13 residues. From germline, CDR1 is SGHNT and CDR2 YYREEE (reference sequence). V gave up 5 bases and J gave up 5 bases, with 13 bases separating them. The CDR3 sequence: CASRFAGTYGYTF. In DNA form, the CDR3 reads TGTGCCAGCAGGTTTGCCGGGACATATGGCTACACCTTC.

The CDR3 here is CASSNNRGRGTDTQYF. CDR3 in DNA: TGTGCCAGCAGCAACAACCGCGGGAGAGGAACAGATACGCAGTATTTT. The chain combines TRBV5-4 with TRBJ2-3, with 7 bases identical to TRBD2. V lost 4 bases to trimming and J lost 3 bases; unmatched junction nucleotides: 11. Germline V gene sequence: CDR1 SGHNT, CDR2 YYREEE (reference sequence). This CDR3 spans 16 amino acids.

The J gene is TRBJ1-2, the V gene TRBV4-2; 8 nucleotides match TRBD1. CDR1 is LGHNA, CDR2 YNFKEQ, per germline. With 2 bases clipped from V and 4 bases from J, the junction kept 6 bases outside the gene matches. The CDR3 extends over 15 amino acids. DNA of the CDR3: TGTGCCAGCAGCCAATTGGGACAGGTGCTCTATGGCTACACCTTC. Protein: CASSQLGQVLYGYTF.

The chain combines TRBV5-1 with TRBJ2-7; 8 nucleotides match TRBD2. This CDR3 is built from 16 residues. V lost 4 bases to trimming and J lost 4 bases; unmatched junction nucleotides: 13. The V gene's germline CDR1 is SGHRS and CDR2 YFSETQ. This chain's CDR3 is CASSGRTSSDIYEQYF. The DNA of the CDR3 is TGCGCCAGCAGCGGCCGGACTAGCTCGGACATTTACGAGCAGTACTTC.

The chain employs TRBV30 and TRBJ1-2; 7 bases align to TRBD1. Germline CDR1 reads GTSNPN; CDR2 reads SVGIG (reference sequence). The CDR3 runs 13 residues. Trimming removed 4 bases from V and 10 bases from J; junction bases left unmatched: 12. In DNA, the CDR3 is TGTGCCTGGATAGTACCCAGGGGGATTGACTACACCTTC. Amino acid sequence: CAWIVPRGIDYTF.

This clone was counted once. The chain has TRBV14 and TRBJ1-2; D may be TRBD1 (5 bases). This CDR3 spans 19 amino acids. Trimming left V 0 bases short and J 0 bases short, with 20 bases between. In germline, CDR1 is SGHDN, CDR2 FVKESK. CDR3 DNA sequence: TGTGCCAGCAGCCAAGAGGTGGAGGGCCGACAGCTAGCTAACTATGGCTACACCTTC. Translating it yields CASSQEVEGRQLANYGYTF.

This chain uses TRBV5-1 with TRBJ2-3, with 12 bases identical to TRBD2. V shed 0 bases and J 4 bases; nucleotides not matched to a gene: 3. Germline CDR1 and CDR2: SGHRS and YFSETQ. The CDR3 runs to 16 residues. The DNA of the CDR3 is TGCGCCAGCAGCTTGGAACTAGCGGGAGGCGCAGATACGCAGTATTTT. Amino acids: CASSLELAGGADTQYF.

The rearrangement joins TRBV10-2 to TRBJ2-7; the D gene is possibly TRBD1 (6 bases). Germline V gives CDR1 WSHSY, CDR2 SAAADI. This CDR3 has 14 residues. V was pared by 4 bases and J by 5 bases, with 15 bases between. CDR3: CASSVIPGAHEQYF. The DNA of the CDR3 is TGCGCCAGCAGTGTAATCCCAGGGGCCCACGAGCAGTACTTC.

CDR3 in DNA: TGTGCCAGCAGCCCAGGAGGGGTCCCGGGACAGGGTGGTGGGGCCAACGTCCTGACTTTC. This gives the protein CASSPGGVPGQGGGANVLTF. The gene calls are TRBV9 and TRBJ2-6; 9 bases are shared with TRBD1. The germline CDR1 and CDR2 sequences are SGDLS and YYNGEE. V shed 4 bases, J shed 3 bases, and the junction held 17 bases outside the gene matches. The CDR3 loop spans 20 amino acids.

The chain carries TRBV27 and TRBJ2-7; D possibly matches TRBD1 or TRBD2 (5 bases each). V dropped 1 base and J dropped 7 bases, with 20 bases sitting between them. Germline V gene data show CDR1 as MNHEY and CDR2 as SMNVEV (reference sequence). The CDR3 extends over 16 amino acids. CDR3 nucleotides: TGTGCCAGCAGTTTATTATCCAGTAGAGGGGTGAAAGAGCAGTACTTC. This gives the protein CASSLLSSRGVKEQYF.

The chain recombines TRBV27 with TRBJ2-4, with 9 bases identical to TRBD2. CDR1 and CDR2 from the germline V gene are MNHEY and SMNVEV (reference sequence). Trimming at V came to 4 bases and at J to 1 base, leaving 11 bases not matched to a gene. This CDR3 is 18 amino acids long. CDR3 DNA sequence: TGTGCCAGCAGTTCACCTAGTAGCGGGAGTTTTGCCAAAAACATTCAGTACTTC. This codes for CASSSPSSGSFAKNIQYF.

This clone occurred once. The rearrangement uses TRBV5-1 and TRBJ2-5, with a weak D call TRBD2 (6 bases). The end of the DNA is better explained by TRBJ2-7, so the J call may be wrong. The CDR3 spans 17 residues. The germline gives CDR1 SGHRS, CDR2 YFSETQ. The CDR3 bases are TGCGCCAGCAGCTTGGTCGCGGGGACGCCTCGACCCTACGAGCAGTACTTC. This translates into CASSLVAGTPRPYEQYF.

V is TRBV7-2 and J is TRBJ1-3; the match to TRBD1 covers 8 bases. CDR1 is SGHTA and CDR2 is FQGNSA in the germline V gene. V shed 6 bases and J 0 bases; nucleotides not matched to a gene: 4. The CDR3 totals 15 residues. CDR3 amino acids: CASSRQGSSGNTIYF. The CDR3 nucleotides read TGTGCCAGCAGTCGACAGGGGTCCTCTGGAAACACCATATATTTT.

The chain carries TRBV30 and TRBJ1-2; 8 nucleotides line up with TRBD1. CDR1 and CDR2 from the germline V gene are GTSNPN and SVGIG (reference sequence). With V trimmed by 4 bases and J by 8 bases, 6 bases remained unmatched. The CDR3 is 12 residues long. The CDR3 DNA is TGTGCCTGGACGGCAGGGGGCGCGGGCTACACCTTC. Residues: CAWTAGGAGYTF.

This clone was seen just once. The chain uses TRBV28 and TRBJ1-1; D is unclear. Germline lookup yields CDR1 MDHEN and CDR2 SYDVKM. This CDR3 has 14 residues. V shed 6 bases and J shed 2 bases, with 13 bases lying between them. This CDR3 reads CASSYLFGNTEAFF. The CDR3 DNA reads TGTGCCAGCAGCTATTTATTCGGAAACACTGAAGCTTTCTTT.

The rearrangement joins TRBV18 to TRBJ2-7; no firm D call. The CDR3 has 17 residues. The germline V gene encodes CDR1 KGHSH and CDR2 LQKENI. V lost 4 bases to trimming and J lost 1 base, with 20 bases between them. The CDR3 DNA follows: TGTGCCAGCTCACTAGTACTGACGGCCTCTGGTTCCTACGAGCAGTACTTC. Translated: CASSLVLTASGSYEQYF.

V gene TRBV5-6 combines with J gene TRBJ1-2; D gene unclear. Germline-derived CDR1 and CDR2 are SGHDT and YYEEEE. The V gene lost 3 bases and the J gene lost 8 bases, with 20 bases spanning the gap. The length of the CDR3 is 15 residues. The CDR3 region is CASSSPLSGVGGYTF. The CDR3 DNA sequence: TGTGCCAGCAGCTCCCCCCTTTCCGGGGTGGGAGGCTACACCTTC. Complete variable domain (other parts from reference TRBV5-6 and TRBJ1-2): DAGVTQSPTHLIKTRGQQVTLRCSPKSGHDTVSWYQQALGQGPQFIFQYYEEEERQRGNFPDRFSGHQFPNYSSELNVNALLLGDSALYLCASSSPLSGVGGYTFGSGTRLTVV.

This rearrangement joins TRBV5-3 to TRBJ2-2, with 8 bases lining up with TRBD2. TRBV5-3 is an open reading frame whose function is uncertain. This CDR3 is 16 amino acids long. Losses at the gene ends were 0 bases for V and 5 bases for J; bases not matched to a gene: 6. Here the CDR3 DNA reads TGTGCCAGAAGCTTGGGACCGGGAGGGGGTACCGGGGAGCTGTTTTTT. Its translation is CARSLGPGGGTGELFF.

The chain combines TRBV7-2 with TRBJ1-2; 11 bases line up with TRBD1. The V gene's germline CDR1 is SGHTA and CDR2 FQGNSA. J lost 2 bases, V lost 5 bases, and 10 bases had no gene match. This CDR3 spans 17 amino acids. The CDR3 loop reads CASSPRTGGASNYGYTF. DNA of the CDR3: TGTGCCAGCAGCCCTCGGACAGGGGGCGCGTCGAACTATGGCTACACCTTC.

This sequence joins TRBV15 and TRBJ2-1; TRBD2 matches at 11 bases. Germline V gives CDR1 LNHNV, CDR2 YYDKDF (reference sequence). V lost 6 bases, J lost 6 bases, and 19 bases stayed unmatched. The CDR3 is 19 amino acids. The CDR3 DNA sequence: TGTGCCACCAGATTACTAGCGGGAGTCGTCGGGCTTAGGCGCAATGAGCAGTTCTTC. Translating gives CATRLLAGVVGLRRNEQFF.

This clone was seen only once. This chain connects TRBV7-2 to TRBJ2-7; no reliable D call. Germline CDR1 SGHTA, CDR2 FQGNSA. V was cut by 4 bases and J by 0 bases, with 7 bases left in between. CDR3 length: 13 amino acids. The DNA for the CDR3 is TGTGCCAGCAGCTCCCGATTCTCCTACGAGCAGTACTTC. Its translation is CASSSRFSYEQYF.

This clone showed up just once. J is TRBJ2-2 and V is TRBV7-9, with D possibly being TRBD1 (6 bases). V shed 3 bases and J shed 2 bases, with 10 bases lying between them. The CDR3 runs 15 residues. In germline, CDR1 is SEHNR, CDR2 FQNEAQ (reference sequence). In nucleotides, the CDR3 is TGTGCCAGCAGCTTGGCCAGGGGAAACACCGGGGAGCTGTTTTTT. Translation: CASSLARGNTGELFF.

The rearrangement links TRBV5-8 to TRBJ2-3; no definite D call. V was pared by 0 bases and J by 0 bases, with 11 bases between. The germline gives CDR1 SGHTS, CDR2 YDEGEE. The length of the CDR3 is 16 residues. The CDR3 is CASSLASASSTDTQYF. CDR3 nucleotide sequence: TGTGCCAGCAGCTTGGCCTCTGCCTCTAGCACAGATACGCAGTATTTT.